A single sample gave rise to the 26 T cell receptor beta chains below, sequenced in a study of shared clonotypes between healthy human individuals. CD45RO-negative, CCR7-positively selected cells formed the naive CD8 fraction, excluding terminally differentiated effector memory CD45RA+ cells. Using immunoSEQ multiplex PCR, the repertoire was profiled, and TCRdb retains in-frame clones only, with some absent. Of more than 600,000 clones in the sample, roughly 94% were seen once. Sequenced input: naive CD8+ T cells sorted from blood. These receptors all come from a man under 40 in good health.

J is TRBJ2-2 and V is TRBV27; a weak D match, TRBD1 (6 bases). This CDR3 spans 16 amino acids. The V end was cut by 3 bases, the J end by 2 bases, with 13 bases between. Germline lookup yields CDR1 MNHEY and CDR2 SMNVEV (reference sequence). CDR3 DNA: TGTGCCAGCAGTTTCCTTGGGACACCCAACACCGGGGAGCTGTTTTTT. Translated, it gives CASSFLGTPNTGELFF.

This rearrangement joins TRBV29-1 to TRBJ1-3; TRBD1 matches 11 bases. CDR1 and CDR2 from the germline V gene are SQVTM and ANQGSEA. V trimming: 3 bases; J trimming: 2 bases; junction bases outside the gene matches: 6. The CDR3 loop spans 16 amino acids. The CDR3 region is CSVEGGQGAAGNTIYF. The CDR3 nucleotides are TGCAGCGTTGAGGGTGGACAGGGGGCGGCTGGAAACACCATATATTTT.

A remark on this clone: This sample includes further DNA sequences coding for the same CDR3. This chain uses TRBV4-1 with TRBJ1-5; no clear D. CDR1 is MGHRA and CDR2 is YSYEKL in the germline V gene. The CDR3 spans 15 residues. Deletions cut 0 bases from V and 1 base from J, with 7 bases between. CDR3 protein: CASSQDGLSNQPQHF. DNA for the CDR3: TGCGCCAGCAGCCAAGACGGACTCAGCAATCAGCCCCAGCATTTT.

The chain uses TRBV15 and TRBJ1-2, with 7 bases matching TRBD1. There are 16 residues in the CDR3. Unmatched junction bases numbered 5, after V lost 0 bases and J lost 1 base. Germline V CDR1 and CDR2: LNHNV, YYDKDF (reference sequence). As DNA, the CDR3 is TGTGCCACCAGCAGAGATTTGGGACAGCATAACTATGGCTACACCTTC. Its protein product is CATSRDLGQHNYGYTF.

The V call is TRBV6-1, the J call TRBJ2-5, with TRBD2 matching over 7 bases. The CDR3 runs 16 residues. V shed 3 bases and J 5 bases; nucleotides not matched to a gene: 12. Germline CDR1 is MNHNS and CDR2 is SASEGT. CDR3 in amino acids: CASSENSAGAYETQYF. For the CDR3, the DNA is TGTGCCAGCAGTGAGAATTCGGCGGGAGCATATGAGACCCAGTACTTC.

This clone has only one observation. The V call is TRBV11-2, the J call TRBJ2-1, with D maybe TRBD2 (5 bases). Trimming took off 1 base at V and 6 bases at J, with 16 bases between the two ends. From germline, CDR1 is SGHAT and CDR2 FQNNGV. This CDR3 contains 16 residues. CDR3 sequence reads: CASSLGWGAEVNEQFF. The CDR3 DNA reads TGTGCCAGCAGCTTAGGTTGGGGAGCTGAAGTCAATGAGCAGTTCTTC.

The genes are TRBV7-6 and TRBJ2-7, with 8 bases fitting TRBD2. J was trimmed by 5 bases and V by 0 bases; bases with no gene match: 9. This CDR3 is 16 amino acids long. Germline CDR1 and CDR2: SGHVS and FNYEAQ. For the CDR3, the DNA is TGTGCCAGCAGCTTAGCCCTGACTAGCGTAGTAAACGAGCAGTACTTC. This gives the protein CASSLALTSVVNEQYF.

This chain links TRBV5-6 with TRBJ2-1; 12 bases line up with TRBD2. The CDR3 consists of 16 residues. V lost 4 bases to trimming and J lost 7 bases; unmatched junction nucleotides: 9. The germline CDR1 and CDR2 sequences are SGHDT and YYEEEE. The CDR3 sequence: CASSPPSGRAGNEQFF. The CDR3 bases are TGTGCCAGCAGCCCCCCTAGCGGGAGGGCCGGTAATGAGCAGTTCTTC.

This chain connects TRBV29-1 to TRBJ2-1; TRBD2 agrees at 9 bases. V trimming: 3 bases; J trimming: 1 base; junction bases outside the gene matches: 4. The V gene's germline CDR1 is SQVTM and CDR2 ANQGSEA. The CDR3 is 15 residues long. CDR3 nucleotides: TGCAGCGTTGACCGGGGACTAGCATCCTACAATGAGCAGTTCTTC. Translation: CSVDRGLASYNEQFF.

The chain has TRBV19 and TRBJ2-3; the D gene could be TRBD1 or TRBD2 (6 bases each). From germline, CDR1 is LNHDA and CDR2 SQIVND (reference sequence). The CDR3 loop spans 12 amino acids. The V and J ends lost 8 bases and 9 bases respectively, with 15 bases between them. DNA for the CDR3: TGTGCCAGTGGGTTAGGGGGGCCCACGCAGTATTTT. Its protein is CASGLGGPTQYF.

CDR3 sequence: CASSLLRDSPGELFF. The CDR3 nucleotides are TGCGCCAGCAGCTTGTTGCGGGATTCCCCCGGGGAGCTGTTTTTT. The chain carries TRBV5-1 and TRBJ2-2; maybe TRBD2 (6 bases). Germline V gene sequence: CDR1 SGHRS, CDR2 YFSETQ. This CDR3 contains 15 residues. V was shortened by 1 base and J by 6 bases, with 13 bases between the two germline ends.

This chain joins TRBV5-6 and TRBJ2-5; 8 bases agree with TRBD1. V gave up 0 bases and J gave up 2 bases; unmatched junction bases: 6. The CDR3 contains 16 residues. Germline V CDR1 and CDR2: SGHDT, YYEEEE. CDR3 loop: CASSLVWTGRQETQYF. The CDR3, as DNA: TGTGCCAGCAGCTTGGTTTGGACAGGGCGGCAAGAGACCCAGTACTTC. The full variable domain, completed using reference TRBV5-6 and TRBJ2-5, is DAGVTQSPTHLIKTRGQQVTLRCSPKSGHDTVSWYQQALGQGPQFIFQYYEEEERQRGNFPDRFSGHQFPNYSSELNVNALLLGDSALYLCASSLVWTGRQETQYFGPGTRLLVL.

This chain connects TRBV5-6 to TRBJ2-1; 8 nucleotides line up with TRBD1. The V gene end was trimmed by 4 bases and the J gene end by 6 bases; junction bases not matched to a gene: 9. CDR3 length equals 15 residues. CDR1 SGHDT and CDR2 YYEEEE come from the germline V gene. CDR3 in DNA: TGTGCCAGCAGCATGGGACAGGCGGGACTCAATGAGCAGTTCTTC. Translated, it gives CASSMGQAGLNEQFF. The variable domain in full, with the rest retrieved from reference TRBV5-6 and TRBJ2-1, is DAGVTQSPTHLIKTRGQQVTLRCSPKSGHDTVSWYQQALGQGPQFIFQYYEEEERQRGNFPDRFSGHQFPNYSSELNVNALLLGDSALYLCASSMGQAGLNEQFFGPGTRLTVL.

The chain recombines TRBV27 with TRBJ2-4; tentatively, D is TRBD1 or TRBD2 (5 bases each). Germline V gene sequence: CDR1 MNHEY, CDR2 SMNVEV (reference sequence). With 6 bases removed from V and 5 bases from J, the gap between germline ends came to 8 bases. This CDR3 contains 12 residues. CDR3 region: CASRGDENIQYF. For the CDR3, the DNA is TGTGCCAGCAGGGGGGACGAAAACATTCAGTACTTC.

V is TRBV5-3 and J is TRBJ2-2; no firm D call. TRBV5-3 is an ORF, and what it does is uncertain. V was trimmed by 0 bases and J by 1 base, leaving 19 bases between them. CDR3 length: 19 amino acids. The DNA of the CDR3 is TGTGCCAGAAGCTTGGGATGCAGTTCGGGCCAGAAGAACACCGGGGAGCTGTTTTTT. It yields the protein CARSLGCSSGQKNTGELFF.

The chain joins TRBV7-9 to TRBJ2-1; 9 positions agree with TRBD1. This CDR3 is built from 18 residues. V lost 1 base to trimming and J lost 2 bases; unmatched junction nucleotides: 9. Germline-derived CDR1 and CDR2 are SEHNR and FQNEAQ (reference sequence). CDR3 sequence (DNA): TGTGCCAGCAGCTTAGAGGGGATCCGGGACAGGGCCTACAATGAGCAGTTCTTC. Protein product: CASSLEGIRDRAYNEQFF.

The V call is TRBV4-1, the J call TRBJ2-7; TRBD2 might be the D (6 bases). The CDR3 length is 15 residues. From germline, CDR1 is MGHRA and CDR2 YSYEKL. Between the trimmed V and J ends, which lost 1 base and 0 bases, there was a span of 10 bases. In nucleotides, the CDR3 is TGCGCCAGCAGCCAAGTGGCTAGCGACTCCTACGAGCAGTACTTC. Translated, it gives CASSQVASDSYEQYF.

J is TRBJ1-1 and V is TRBV27; D perhaps matches TRBD1 (6 bases). The CDR3 extends over 15 amino acids. Per the germline V gene, CDR1 is MNHEY and CDR2 is SMNVEV (reference sequence). Between the trimmed V and J ends, which lost 3 bases and 4 bases, there was a span of 15 bases. The CDR3 protein is CASSLFAGDRTEAFF. The CDR3 DNA follows: TGTGCCAGCAGTTTGTTTGCAGGGGACCGCACTGAAGCTTTCTTT.

The rearrangement uses TRBV7-9 and TRBJ2-3; D remains ambiguous. Between the trimmed V and J ends, which lost 0 bases and 7 bases, there was a span of 8 bases. The CDR3 has 13 amino acids. The V gene's germline CDR1 is SEHNR and CDR2 FQNEAQ (reference sequence). The CDR3 DNA is TGTGCCAGCAGCTTAGCGTTGAGGAATACGCAGTATTTT. Translation: CASSLALRNTQYF.

The V call is TRBV7-9, the J call TRBJ1-1; a weak D match, TRBD1 (6 bases). CDR1 and CDR2 from the germline V gene are SEHNR and FQNEAQ (reference sequence). This CDR3 region has 15 residues. Trimming cost V 6 bases and J 5 bases, with 19 bases left between them. The CDR3 here is CASRAAGGARTEAFF. The CDR3 bases are TGTGCCAGCAGGGCCGCGGGGGGCGCGCGGACTGAAGCTTTCTTT.

Comment on this clone: Other DNA sequences in this specimen translate into the identical CDR3. The V and J genes are TRBV27 and TRBJ2-5; D possibly corresponds to TRBD1 (5 bases). Germline values: CDR1 MNHEY, CDR2 SMNVEV (reference sequence). Trimming took 3 bases from V and 2 from J, leaving 7 bases between them. The length of the CDR3 is 13 residues. This CDR3 is CASSFSGQETQYF. The CDR3 DNA reads TGTGCCAGCAGTTTCTCAGGGCAAGAGACCCAGTACTTC.

V is TRBV2 and J is TRBJ2-1; 10 nucleotides line up with TRBD2. CDR3 length: 15 residues. From germline, CDR1 is SNHLY and CDR2 FYNNEI. The ends lost 5 bases at V and 7 bases at J; junction bases unmatched: 8. CDR3 loop: CASSTVETSGNEQFF. The CDR3 DNA is TGTGCCAGCAGTACGGTCGAGACTAGCGGGAATGAGCAGTTCTTC.

The chain carries TRBV7-9 and TRBJ2-7; 7 bases line up with TRBD1. From germline, CDR1 is SEHNR and CDR2 FQNEAQ (reference sequence). The CDR3 length is 15 residues. J was trimmed by 3 bases and V by 4 bases; bases with no gene match: 9. The CDR3 region is CASSSSDRDIYEQYF. The CDR3 DNA follows: TGTGCCAGCAGCTCGTCAGACAGGGATATCTACGAGCAGTACTTC.

J is TRBJ2-4 and V is TRBV7-9; no firm D call. This CDR3 has 17 amino acids. V dropped 2 bases and J dropped 3 bases, with 17 bases sitting between them. CDR1 SEHNR and CDR2 FQNEAQ come from the germline V gene (reference sequence). CDR3 in DNA: TGTGCCAGCAGCTTACCCTTAGCTGGTCTCGGCAAAAACATTCAGTACTTC. Its translation is CASSLPLAGLGKNIQYF.

The V and J genes are TRBV2 and TRBJ2-7; the match to TRBD2 covers 9 bases. Germline V gene data show CDR1 as SNHLY and CDR2 as FYNNEI. Trimming cost V 1 base and J 4 bases; bases outside gene matches: 8. The CDR3 sequence is 16 residues long. This CDR3 reads CASSEVISGSWYEQYF. As DNA, the CDR3 is TGTGCCAGCAGTGAAGTGATTAGCGGGAGTTGGTACGAGCAGTACTTC.

Only one count was recorded for this clone. V and J are TRBV7-9 and TRBJ2-7, with D perhaps being TRBD1 or TRBD2 (5 bases each). Germline CDR1 reads SEHNR; CDR2 reads FQNEAQ (reference sequence). The V end was cut by 5 bases, the J end by 4 bases, with 15 bases between. This CDR3 has 14 amino acids. The DNA for the CDR3 is TGTGCCAGCAGCCAAGGGGAGCGGAGATACGAGCAGTACTTC. Translation gives CASSQGERRYEQYF.